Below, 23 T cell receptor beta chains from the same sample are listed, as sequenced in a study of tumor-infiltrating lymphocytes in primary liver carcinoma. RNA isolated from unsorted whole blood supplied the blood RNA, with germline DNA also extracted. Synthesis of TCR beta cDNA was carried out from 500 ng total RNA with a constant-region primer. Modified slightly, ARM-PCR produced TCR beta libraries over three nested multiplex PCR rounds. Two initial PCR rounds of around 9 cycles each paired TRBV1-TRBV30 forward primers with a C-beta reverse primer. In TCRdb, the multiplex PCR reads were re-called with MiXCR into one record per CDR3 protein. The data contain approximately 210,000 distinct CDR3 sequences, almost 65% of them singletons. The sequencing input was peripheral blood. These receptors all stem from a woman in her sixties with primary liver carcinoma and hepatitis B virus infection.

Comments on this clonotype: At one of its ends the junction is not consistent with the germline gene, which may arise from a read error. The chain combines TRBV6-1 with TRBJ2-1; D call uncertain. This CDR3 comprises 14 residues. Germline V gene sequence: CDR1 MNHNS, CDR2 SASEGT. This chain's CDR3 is CASSRLGSLNELFF. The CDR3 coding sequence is TGTGCTAGCAGTCGCCTAGGTTCGCTCAATGAGCTGTTCTTC.

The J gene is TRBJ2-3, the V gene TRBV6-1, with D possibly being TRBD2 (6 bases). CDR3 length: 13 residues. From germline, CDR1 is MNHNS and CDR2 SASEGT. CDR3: CVRRLGSTDTQYF. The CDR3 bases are TGTGTCAGAAGACTAGGGAGCACAGATACGCAGTATTTT.

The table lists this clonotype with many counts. This CDR3 reads CSATSGSHEQFF. The CDR3 DNA reads TGCAGCGCGACTAGCGGGAGCCATGAGCAGTTCTTC. The chain is built from TRBV29-1 and TRBJ2-1, with TRBD2 matching 12 bases. The CDR3 is made up of 12 amino acids. Germline-derived CDR1 and CDR2 are SQVTM and ANQGSEA. V lost 7 bases to trimming and J lost 8 bases; unmatched junction nucleotides: 3.

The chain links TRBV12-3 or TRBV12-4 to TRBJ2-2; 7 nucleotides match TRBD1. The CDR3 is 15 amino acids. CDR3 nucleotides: TGTGTCAACAGTTTAGGACAGGCGGCGTCCGGGGAGCTGTTTTTT. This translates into CVNSLGQAASGELFF.

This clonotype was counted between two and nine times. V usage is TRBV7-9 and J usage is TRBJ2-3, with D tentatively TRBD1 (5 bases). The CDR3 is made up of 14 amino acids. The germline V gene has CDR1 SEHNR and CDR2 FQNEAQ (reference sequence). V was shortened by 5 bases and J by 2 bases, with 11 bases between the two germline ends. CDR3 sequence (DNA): TGTGCCAGCAGCGAAAGACAGTCCACAGATACGCAGTATTTT. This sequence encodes CASSERQSTDTQYF.

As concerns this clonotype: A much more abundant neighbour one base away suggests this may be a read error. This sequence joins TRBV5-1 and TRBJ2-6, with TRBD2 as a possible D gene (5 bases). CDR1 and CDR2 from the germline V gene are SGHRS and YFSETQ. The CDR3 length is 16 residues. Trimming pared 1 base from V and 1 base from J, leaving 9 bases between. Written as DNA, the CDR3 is TGCGCCAGCAGCTTGCCAGGACTGTCTGGGGCCAACGTCCTGACTTTC. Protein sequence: CASSLPGLSGANVLTF.

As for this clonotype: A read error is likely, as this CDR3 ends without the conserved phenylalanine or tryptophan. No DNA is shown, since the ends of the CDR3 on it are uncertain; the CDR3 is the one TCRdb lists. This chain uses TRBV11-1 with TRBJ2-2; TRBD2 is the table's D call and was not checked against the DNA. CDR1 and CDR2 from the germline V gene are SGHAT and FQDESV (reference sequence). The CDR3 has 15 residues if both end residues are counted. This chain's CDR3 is CASSLGLAGPGELLI.

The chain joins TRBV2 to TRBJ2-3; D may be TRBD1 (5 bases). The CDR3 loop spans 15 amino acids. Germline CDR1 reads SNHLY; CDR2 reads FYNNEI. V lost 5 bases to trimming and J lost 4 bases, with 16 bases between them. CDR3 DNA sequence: TGTGCCAGCAGTTCGCAGGGTTTGAACGCAGATACGCAGTATTTT. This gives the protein CASSSQGLNADTQYF.

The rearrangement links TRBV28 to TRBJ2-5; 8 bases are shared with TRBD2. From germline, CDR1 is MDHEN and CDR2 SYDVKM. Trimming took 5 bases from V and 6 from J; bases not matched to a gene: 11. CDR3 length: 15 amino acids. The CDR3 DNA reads TGTGCCAGCAGTCCGTTCAGCGGGAGAGGGCAGACCCAGTACTTC. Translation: CASSPFSGRGQTQYF.

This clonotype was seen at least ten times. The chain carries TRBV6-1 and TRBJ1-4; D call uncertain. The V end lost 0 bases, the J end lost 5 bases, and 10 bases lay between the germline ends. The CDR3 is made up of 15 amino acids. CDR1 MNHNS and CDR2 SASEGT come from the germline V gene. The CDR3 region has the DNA TGTGCCAGCAGTGAAGCAACAGAACCCAATGAAAAACTGTTTTTT. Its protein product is CASSEATEPNEKLFF.

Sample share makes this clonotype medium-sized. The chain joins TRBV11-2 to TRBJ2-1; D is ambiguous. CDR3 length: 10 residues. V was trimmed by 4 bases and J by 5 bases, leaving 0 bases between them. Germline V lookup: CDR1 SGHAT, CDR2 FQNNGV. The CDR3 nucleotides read TGTGCCAGCAGCTACAATGAGCAGTTCTTC. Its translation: CASSYNEQFF.

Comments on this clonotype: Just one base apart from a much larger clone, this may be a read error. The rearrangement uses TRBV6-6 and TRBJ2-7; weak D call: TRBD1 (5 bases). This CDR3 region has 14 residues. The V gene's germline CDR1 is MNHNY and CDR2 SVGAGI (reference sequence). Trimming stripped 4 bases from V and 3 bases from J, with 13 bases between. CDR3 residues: CASSSQGSYYEQYF. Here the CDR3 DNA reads TGTGCCAGCAGTTCGCAGGGCAGCTACTACGAGCAGTACTTC.

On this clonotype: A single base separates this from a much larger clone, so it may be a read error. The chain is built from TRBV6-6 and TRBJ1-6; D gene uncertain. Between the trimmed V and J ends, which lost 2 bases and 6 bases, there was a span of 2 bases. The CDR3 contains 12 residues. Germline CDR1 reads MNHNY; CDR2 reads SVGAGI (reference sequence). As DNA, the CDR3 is TGTGCCAGCAGTTACATTAATTCACCCCTCCACTTT. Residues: CASSYINSPLHF.

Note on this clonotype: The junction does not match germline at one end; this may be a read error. CDR3 sequence: CASSEALIGGTGGTQDTQYF. CDR3 coding DNA: TGTGCCAGCAGTGAAGCGCTCATCGGGGGGACAGGGGGCACACAAGATACCCAGTACTTC. This chain joins TRBV6-1 and TRBJ2-5, with 12 positions matching TRBD1. Germline lookup yields CDR1 MNHNS and CDR2 SASEGT. The CDR3 runs to 20 residues.

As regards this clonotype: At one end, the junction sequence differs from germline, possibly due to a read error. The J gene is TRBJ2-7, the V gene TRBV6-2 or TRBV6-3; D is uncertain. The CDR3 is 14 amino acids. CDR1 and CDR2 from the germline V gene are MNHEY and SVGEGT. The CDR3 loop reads CANSFSPGFPELRW. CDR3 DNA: TGTGCCAACAGTTTCTCACCCGGATTTCCGGAGCTACGGTGG.

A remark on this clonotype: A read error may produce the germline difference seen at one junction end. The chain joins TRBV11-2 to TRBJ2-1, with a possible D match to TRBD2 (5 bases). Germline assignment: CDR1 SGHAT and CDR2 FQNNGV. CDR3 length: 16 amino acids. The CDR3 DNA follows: TGTGCCAGCAGCTTAGATCGGACGGGTGGGAGCGATGAGCAGCTCTTC. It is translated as CASSLDRTGGSDEQLF.

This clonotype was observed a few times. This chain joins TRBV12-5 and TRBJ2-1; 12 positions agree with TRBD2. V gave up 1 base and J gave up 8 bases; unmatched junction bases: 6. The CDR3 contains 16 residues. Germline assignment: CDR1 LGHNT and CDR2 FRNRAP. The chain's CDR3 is CASGLGLAGVVDEQFF. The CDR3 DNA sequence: TGTGCTAGTGGTTTGGGACTAGCGGGAGTGGTCGATGAGCAGTTCTTC.

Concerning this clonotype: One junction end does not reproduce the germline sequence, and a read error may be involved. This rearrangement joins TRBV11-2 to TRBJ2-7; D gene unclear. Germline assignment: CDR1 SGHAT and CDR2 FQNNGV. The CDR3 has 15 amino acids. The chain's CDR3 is CARSLGVRSPYEQYF. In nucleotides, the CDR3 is TGTGCCAGGAGCTTAGGAGTGAGGAGCCCCTACGAGCAGTACTTC.

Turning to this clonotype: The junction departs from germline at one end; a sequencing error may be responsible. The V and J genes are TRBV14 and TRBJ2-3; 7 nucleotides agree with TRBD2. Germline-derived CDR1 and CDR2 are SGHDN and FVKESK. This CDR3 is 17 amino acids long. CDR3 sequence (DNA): TGTGCCAGCAGCCAAGTGACTAGCTTCCCCTCCACAGATACGCAGAATTTT. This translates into CASSQVTSFPSTDTQNF.

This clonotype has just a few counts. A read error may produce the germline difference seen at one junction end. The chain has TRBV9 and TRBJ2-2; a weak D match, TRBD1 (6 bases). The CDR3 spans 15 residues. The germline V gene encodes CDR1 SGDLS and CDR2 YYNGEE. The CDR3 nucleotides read TGTGCCAGCAGCGTCGGGACAAGCAACAGCGGGGAGCTGTTTTTT. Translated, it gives CASSVGTSNSGELFF.

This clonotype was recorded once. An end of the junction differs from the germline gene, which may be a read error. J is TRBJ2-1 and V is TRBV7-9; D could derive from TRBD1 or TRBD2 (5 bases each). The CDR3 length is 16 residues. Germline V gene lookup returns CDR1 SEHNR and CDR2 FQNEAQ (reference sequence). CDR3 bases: TGTGCCAGCAGTCCAGGGCCCAGCGGTATAGACAATGTGCAGTTCTTC. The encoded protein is CASSPGPSGIDNVQFF.

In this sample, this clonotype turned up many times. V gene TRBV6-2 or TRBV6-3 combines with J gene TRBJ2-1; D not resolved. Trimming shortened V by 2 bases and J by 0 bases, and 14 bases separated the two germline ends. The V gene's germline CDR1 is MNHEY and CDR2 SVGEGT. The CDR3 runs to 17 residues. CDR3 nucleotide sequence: TGTGCCAGCAGTTACATTGGCAGGCTGAGCTCCTACAATGAGCAGTTCTTC. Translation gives CASSYIGRLSSYNEQFF.

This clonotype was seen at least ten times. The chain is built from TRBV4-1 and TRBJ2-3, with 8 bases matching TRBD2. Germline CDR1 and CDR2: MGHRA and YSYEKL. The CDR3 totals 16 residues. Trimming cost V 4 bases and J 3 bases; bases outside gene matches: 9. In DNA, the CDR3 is TGCGCCAGCAGCCGAGTCGGGAGGGCCGATACAGATACGCAGTATTTT. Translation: CASSRVGRADTDTQYF.